The following is a T cell receptor beta chain sequence with its context. The sample belongs to a study of blood T cell repertoires in COVID-19. The CDR3 is 15 amino acids. CDR1 and CDR2 (germline): LNHDA, SQIVND (reference sequence). V dropped 1 base and J dropped 1 base, with 8 bases sitting between them. Sequencing was performed with immunoSEQ multiplex PCR; in TCRdb, only in-frame clones are kept and a portion is missing. The sample shows approximately 160,000 clones, under 85% of them seen only once. Material: peripheral blood. The chain links TRBV19 to TRBJ1-5, with a tentative D call TRBD1 (5 bases). This clonotype was obtained from a man aged 55-75 years who had recovered from COVID-19. The CDR3: CASSIGRTSNQPQHF. The CDR3 DNA is TGTGCCAGTAGTATAGGCAGGACAAGCAATCAGCCCCAGCATTTT.